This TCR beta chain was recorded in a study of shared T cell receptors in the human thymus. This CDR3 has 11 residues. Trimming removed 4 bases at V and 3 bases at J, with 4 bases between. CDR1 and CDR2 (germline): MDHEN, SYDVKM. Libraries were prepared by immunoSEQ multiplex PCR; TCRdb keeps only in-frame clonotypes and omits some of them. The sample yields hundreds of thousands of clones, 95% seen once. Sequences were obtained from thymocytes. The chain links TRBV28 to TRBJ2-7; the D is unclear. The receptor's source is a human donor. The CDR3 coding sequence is TGTGCCAGCAGTTGGAACTACGAGCAGTACTTC. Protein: CASSWNYEQYF.